One sample yielded the 12 T cell receptor beta chains listed below, sequenced in a study of blood T cell repertoires in COVID-19. Some clones are missing from TCRdb's copy, which holds only in-frame ones; the method was immunoSEQ multiplex PCR. The sample lists some 130,000 clones, about 76% seen once, with roughly 20% in the top ten. The specimen sequenced was peripheral blood. These receptor sequences come from a man at least 80 years old with acute or convalescent COVID-19.

This clone was picked up one time. This sequence joins TRBV3-1 (or the pseudogene TRBV3-2) and TRBJ1-2; 9 nucleotides agree with TRBD1. This CDR3 contains 15 residues. Germline V gene lookup returns CDR1 LGHDT and CDR2 YNNKEL (reference sequence). The J segment lost 5 bases and the V segment lost 1 base, leaving 5 bases of the junction unmatched. The CDR3 sequence: CASSQVGGTGYGYTF. The CDR3 DNA reads as TGTGCCAGCAGCCAAGTTGGCGGGACAGGGTATGGCTACACCTTC.

The DNA for the CDR3 is TGTGCCAGCAGCTTATTTAGGACTAGCGGGGGGTTCCCCGCGCAGTATTTT. Translation gives CASSLFRTSGGFPAQYF. V usage is TRBV5-4 and J usage is TRBJ2-3, with 14 positions matching TRBD2. The V segment lost 2 bases and the J segment 10 bases; nucleotides outside the gene matches: 12. The CDR3 consists of 17 residues. The germline CDR1 and CDR2 sequences are SGHNT and YYREEE (reference sequence).

The V and J genes are TRBV18 and TRBJ1-1; D possibly corresponds to TRBD1 (5 bases). Germline V gene data show CDR1 as KGHSH and CDR2 as LQKENI. The CDR3 length is 13 residues. Trimming pared 5 bases from V and 1 base from J, leaving 8 bases between. CDR3 region: CASSTDRNTEAFF. CDR3 coding DNA: TGTGCCAGCTCAACTGACAGGAACACTGAAGCTTTCTTT. Full variable domain (missing parts from reference TRBV18 and TRBJ1-1): NAGVMQNPRHLVRRRGQEARLRCSPMKGHSHVYWYRQLPEEGLKFMVYLQKENIIDESGMPKERFSAEFPKEGPSILRIQQVVRGDSAAYFCASSTDRNTEAFFGQGTRLTVV.

This chain links TRBV6-6 with TRBJ2-3; D is unresolved. There are 11 residues in the CDR3. Trimming took off 7 bases at V and 7 bases at J, with 9 bases between the two ends. Germline V lookup: CDR1 MNHNY, CDR2 SVGAGI (reference sequence). Here the CDR3 reads CASTPGYTQYF. The CDR3 DNA reads as TGTGCCAGCACACCGGGTTATACGCAGTATTTT.

In DNA form, the CDR3 reads TGCGCCAGCAGCTTGGAGGGGGAGGAGACCCAGTACTTC. Translation: CASSLEGEETQYF. J is TRBJ2-5 and V is TRBV5-1, with D maybe TRBD1 (6 bases). The CDR3 runs to 13 residues. From germline, CDR1 is SGHRS and CDR2 YFSETQ. V gave up 0 bases and J gave up 5 bases, with 8 bases separating them.

This chain joins TRBV15 and TRBJ2-2; 12 bases agree with TRBD2. CDR1 and CDR2 from the germline V gene are LNHNV and YYDKDF (reference sequence). V dropped 3 bases and J dropped 1; count of bases not matched to a gene: 0. This CDR3 region has 16 residues. CDR3 in amino acids: CATSRTSGGNTGELFF. The CDR3 coding sequence is TGTGCCACCAGCAGGACTAGCGGGGGGAACACCGGGGAGCTGTTTTTT. The whole variable domain, remainder taken from reference TRBV15 and TRBJ2-2, is DAMVIQNPRYQVTQFGKPVTLSCSQTLNHNVMYWYQQKSSQAPKLLFHYYDKDFNNEADTPDNFQSRRPNTSFCFLDIRSPGLGDTAMYLCATSRTSGGNTGELFFGEGSRLTVL.

The chain recombines TRBV19 with TRBJ2-2; a possible D gene is TRBD1 (6 bases). V dropped 7 bases and J dropped 6 bases, with 9 bases sitting between them. Germline-derived CDR1 and CDR2 are LNHDA and SQIVND (reference sequence). This CDR3 spans 12 amino acids. The CDR3 sequence is CASNNRAGELFF. The CDR3 DNA follows: TGTGCCAGTAACAACAGGGCCGGGGAGCTGTTTTTT.

The chain has TRBV7-8 and TRBJ2-7; TRBD2 agrees at 14 bases. The CDR3 runs to 17 residues. CDR1 SGHVS and CDR2 FQNEAQ come from the germline V gene. The V gene end was trimmed by 5 bases and the J gene end by 8 bases; junction bases not matched to a gene: 14. CDR3 protein: CASSDPGTSGGTTKQYF. The CDR3, as DNA: TGTGCCAGCAGCGACCCCGGGACTAGCGGGGGAACTACCAAGCAGTACTTC.

The J gene is TRBJ2-5, the V gene TRBV29-1; D is perhaps TRBD1 (5 bases). Per germline, CDR1 SQVTM and CDR2 ANQGSEA. CDR3 length: 17 residues. V was shortened by 1 base and J by 2 bases, with 20 bases between the two germline ends. The CDR3 sequence is CSVEGFLGAQTQETQYF. The CDR3 coding sequence is TGCAGCGTTGAAGGGTTTTTAGGGGCACAGACACAAGAGACCCAGTACTTC. The full variable domain, with the rest looked up from reference TRBV29-1 and TRBJ2-5, is SAVISQKPSRDICQRGTSLTIQCQVDSQVTMMFWYRQQPGQSLTLIATANQGSEATYESGFVIDKFPISRPNLTFSTLTVSNMSPEDSSIYLCSVEGFLGAQTQETQYFGPGTRLLVL.

The V gene is TRBV5-4, the J gene TRBJ2-3, with TRBD2 matching over 8 bases. Losses at the gene ends were 4 bases for V and 1 base for J; bases not matched to a gene: 5. The germline gives CDR1 SGHNT, CDR2 YYREEE (reference sequence). The CDR3 runs 15 residues. For the CDR3, the DNA is TGTGCCAGCAGCGAGGCGGGGGGCCGCACAGATACGCAGTATTTT. It yields the protein CASSEAGGRTDTQYF.

The chain couples TRBV6-5 to TRBJ1-6; a possible D gene is TRBD1 (5 bases). This CDR3 is 14 amino acids long. Germline CDR1 MNHEY, CDR2 SVGAGI. V shed 6 bases and J shed 7 bases, with 13 bases lying between them. This CDR3 is CASSADSLNSPLHF. The DNA of the CDR3 is TGTGCCAGCAGCGCCGACAGCCTAAATTCACCCCTCCACTTT.

This chain joins TRBV7-7 and TRBJ2-5; 7 nucleotides align to TRBD1. Germline values: CDR1 SSHAT, CDR2 FNYEAQ (reference sequence). The CDR3 loop spans 13 amino acids. Germline trimming cut 5 bases from V and 5 bases from J; bases unmatched to any gene: 5. The chain's CDR3 is CASSLDRVETQYF. The CDR3 DNA follows: TGTGCCAGCAGCCTTGACAGGGTTGAGACCCAGTACTTC.